Listed here are 21 T cell receptor beta chains from one sample, sequenced in a study of blood T cell repertoires in COVID-19. Produced via immunoSEQ multiplex PCR; TCRdb's table is partial and in-frame only. This sample has 450,000 or so clones, with 89% found just once. Sequenced: peripheral blood. These receptors were collected from a man aged 18 to 35 with COVID-19, enrolled during active disease.

V is TRBV6-5 and J is TRBJ2-5, with D tentatively TRBD1 (5 bases). V was shortened by 8 bases and J by 2 bases, with 12 bases between the two germline ends. Germline assignment: CDR1 MNHEY and CDR2 SVGAGI. The CDR3 runs 13 residues. The CDR3 DNA reads TGTGCCAGCTGCGACAGCATTCAAGAGACCCAGTACTTC. The encoded protein is CASCDSIQETQYF.

The chain employs TRBV11-3 and TRBJ2-2; D gene ambiguous. The CDR3 runs to 14 residues. Per the germline V gene, CDR1 is SGHNT and CDR2 is YENEEA. The V and J ends lost 0 bases and 5 bases respectively, with 7 bases between them. CDR3 amino acids: CASSLDVQTGELFF. CDR3 bases: TGTGCCAGCAGCTTAGATGTCCAAACCGGGGAGCTGTTTTTT.

The J gene is TRBJ2-2, the V gene TRBV2; D perhaps matches TRBD2 (7 bases). CDR3 length equals 14 residues. The ends were cut back, 7 bases at V and 1 base at J, with 10 bases in the middle. The germline V gene has CDR1 SNHLY and CDR2 FYNNEI. The CDR3 nucleotides are TGTGCCAGCAAGGGGGGGCGGAACACCGGGGAGCTGTTTTTT. It specifies CASKGGRNTGELFF.

This chain connects TRBV7-9 to TRBJ1-4; D gene ambiguous. The CDR3 length is 15 residues. Germline CDR1 is SEHNR and CDR2 is FQNEAQ (reference sequence). Trimming removed 5 bases at V and 0 bases at J, with 10 bases between. For the CDR3, the DNA is TGTGCCAGCAGCGCAACAAGAACAACTAATGAAAAACTGTTTTTT. It is translated as CASSATRTTNEKLFF. Full variable domain (remainder filled in from reference TRBV7-9 and TRBJ1-4): DTGVSQNPRHKITKRGQNVTFRCDPISEHNRLYWYRQTLGQGPEFLTYFQNEAQLEKSRLLSDRFSAERPKGSFSTLEIQRTEQGDSAMYLCASSATRTTNEKLFFGSGTQLSVL.

The V and J genes are TRBV7-9 and TRBJ1-2; D uncertain. Trimming removed 1 base at V and 4 bases at J, with 10 bases between. The CDR3 totals 14 residues. Looked up from germline, CDR1 is SEHNR and CDR2 is FQNEAQ (reference sequence). CDR3 sequence (DNA): TGTGCCAGCAGCTTAGACAGTTATTTCTATGGCTACACCTTC. Translating it yields CASSLDSYFYGYTF. The variable domain in full, with the rest retrieved from reference TRBV7-9 and TRBJ1-2, is DTGVSQNPRHKITKRGQNVTFRCDPISEHNRLYWYRQTLGQGPEFLTYFQNEAQLEKSRLLSDRFSAERPKGSFSTLEIQRTEQGDSAMYLCASSLDSYFYGYTFGSGTRLTVV.

The chain joins TRBV7-3 to TRBJ2-7; D possibly corresponds to TRBD2 (6 bases). Germline V gene lookup returns CDR1 SGHTA and CDR2 FQGTGA. The CDR3 loop spans 14 amino acids. V lost 7 bases and J 3 bases, leaving 16 bases between the germline ends. CDR3 nucleotides: TGTGCCAGCAACAGCTGGGAGGATCGCTACGAGCAGTACTTC. This gives the protein CASNSWEDRYEQYF. Based on the CDR3 plus reference TRBV7-3 and TRBJ2-7, the full variable domain is GAGVSQTPSNKVTEKGKYVELRCDPISGHTALYWYRQSLGQGPEFLIYFQGTGAADDSGLPNDRFFAVRPEGSVSTLKIQRTERGDSAVYLCASNSWEDRYEQYFGPGTRLTVT.

The chain uses TRBV7-7 and TRBJ2-4; 9 positions agree with TRBD2. Germline CDR1 is SSHAT and CDR2 is FNYEAQ (reference sequence). The CDR3 runs to 18 residues. J gave up 0 bases and V 2 bases, and 8 bases lay outside the gene matches. The CDR3 is CASSLLAGNYLAKNIQYF. Written as DNA, the CDR3 is TGTGCCAGCAGCTTACTAGCGGGGAACTATCTAGCCAAAAACATTCAGTACTTC.

This clone was recorded once. The CDR3 loop is CASSLTPGARRDGYTF. The CDR3 DNA sequence: TGTGCCAGCAGCTTGACCCCCGGGGCGCGGAGGGATGGCTACACCTTC. V is TRBV5-6 and J is TRBJ1-2; TRBD1 is a possible D gene (5 bases). Trimming removed 1 base at V and 6 bases at J, with 19 bases between. CDR1 and CDR2 from the germline V gene are SGHDT and YYEEEE. CDR3 length: 16 amino acids.

This clone occurred many times. The rearrangement joins TRBV7-6 to TRBJ1-1; D is possibly TRBD1 (5 bases). Between the trimmed V and J ends, which lost 6 bases and 1 base, there was a span of 9 bases. Germline CDR1 is SGHVS and CDR2 is FNYEAQ. The CDR3 extends over 13 amino acids. In DNA, the CDR3 is TGTGCCAGCAGGTCGGGGGGGAACACTGAAGCTTTCTTT. Protein product: CASRSGGNTEAFF.

The V gene is TRBV20-1, the J gene TRBJ1-1, with D unresolved. Trimming left V 5 bases short and J 1 base short, with 5 bases between. Germline CDR1 DFQATT, CDR2 SNEGSKA (reference sequence). This CDR3 has 11 amino acids. Written as DNA, the CDR3 is TGCAGTGCTGGGCAGAACACTGAAGCTTTCTTT. Its translation is CSAGQNTEAFF.

This clone occurred once. The rearrangement joins TRBV4-1 to TRBJ2-1; D is uncertain. Looked up from germline, CDR1 is MGHRA and CDR2 is YSYEKL. V was trimmed by 0 bases and J by 15 bases, leaving 12 bases between them. The CDR3 is made up of 12 amino acids. CDR3 amino acids: CASSQDTLDPFF. Here the CDR3 DNA reads TGCGCCAGCAGCCAAGATACGCTAGATCCGTTCTTC.

V is TRBV6-6 and J is TRBJ1-5; D uncertain. Trimming took 6 bases from V and 1 from J, leaving 19 bases between them. CDR1 is MNHNY, CDR2 SVGAGI, per germline (reference sequence). The CDR3 length is 17 residues. Here the CDR3 reads CASSRSRGFESNQPQHF. CDR3 bases: TGTGCCAGCAGCCGATCGCGAGGGTTTGAGAGCAATCAGCCCCAGCATTTT.

The chain links TRBV5-6 to TRBJ2-1; TRBD2 matches at 11 bases. The CDR3 contains 15 residues. Germline V gives CDR1 SGHDT, CDR2 YYEEEE. The junction had 0 bases not matched to a gene; V was cut back by 0 bases and J by 4 bases. Written as DNA, the CDR3 is TGTGCCAGCAGCTTGGGGACTAGCGGGTACAATGAGCAGTTCTTC. Translation gives CASSLGTSGYNEQFF.

V is TRBV5-4 and J is TRBJ1-1; no firm D call. Per the germline V gene, CDR1 is SGHNT and CDR2 is YYREEE (reference sequence). Trimming stripped 2 bases from V and 11 bases from J, with 16 bases between. The CDR3 sequence is 13 residues long. The CDR3 sequence is CASSFRAGTVAFF. The CDR3 nucleotides read TGTGCCAGCAGCTTCCGCGCTGGTACAGTCGCTTTCTTT.

The rearrangement uses TRBV9 and TRBJ2-3; TRBD1 matches at 9 bases. Per the germline V gene, CDR1 is SGDLS and CDR2 is YYNGEE. This CDR3 is built from 15 residues. V shed 0 bases and J 4 bases; nucleotides not matched to a gene: 3. CDR3 bases: TGTGCCAGCAGCGTAGGGGACAGGGACTCAGATACGCAGTATTTT. Amino acid sequence: CASSVGDRDSDTQYF.

This CDR3 reads CAISVTGEETQYF. CDR3 coding DNA: TGTGCCATCAGTGTGACCGGGGAGGAGACCCAGTACTTC. J is TRBJ2-5 and V is TRBV10-3, with D tentatively TRBD2 (5 bases). The germline CDR1 and CDR2 sequences are ENHRY and SYGVKD. Trimming shortened V by 4 bases and J by 5 bases, and 11 bases separated the two germline ends. CDR3 length: 13 amino acids.

The V call is TRBV13, the J call TRBJ2-6, with D perhaps TRBD1 (7 bases). Germline values: CDR1 PRHDT, CDR2 FYEKMQ (reference sequence). The CDR3 length is 17 residues. Trimming left V 6 bases short and J 0 bases short, with 15 bases between. CDR3 nucleotide sequence: TGTGCCAGCAGTCGCGGGACAGCCCTCTCTGGGGCCAACGTCCTGACTTTC. It specifies CASSRGTALSGANVLTF.

The chain joins TRBV7-8 to TRBJ2-1, with D possibly matching TRBD2 (6 bases). From germline, CDR1 is SGHVS and CDR2 FQNEAQ. This CDR3 has 16 amino acids. Trimming pared 5 bases from V and 7 bases from J, leaving 21 bases between. The DNA for the CDR3 is TGTGCCAGCAGCATCTATAGCGGAGAAGCCCCTAATGAGCAGTTCTTC. Translating it yields CASSIYSGEAPNEQFF.

The chain couples TRBV7-9 to TRBJ1-1, with D tentatively TRBD1 (6 bases). This CDR3 has 17 amino acids. Deletions cut 5 bases from V and 0 bases from J, with 19 bases between. Germline lookup yields CDR1 SEHNR and CDR2 FQNEAQ (reference sequence). The CDR3 here is CASSRPRTATMNTEAFF. The CDR3 DNA sequence: TGTGCCAGCAGCCGTCCGAGGACAGCTACTATGAACACTGAAGCTTTCTTT. Looking up the rest from reference TRBV7-9 and TRBJ1-1 gives the full variable domain: DTGVSQNPRHKITKRGQNVTFRCDPISEHNRLYWYRQTLGQGPEFLTYFQNEAQLEKSRLLSDRFSAERPKGSFSTLEIQRTEQGDSAMYLCASSRPRTATMNTEAFFGQGTRLTVV.

The chain couples TRBV19 to TRBJ2-7; TRBD2 matches at 9 bases. J lost 5 bases, V lost 3 bases, and 8 bases had no gene match. CDR1 is LNHDA, CDR2 SQIVND, per germline (reference sequence). This CDR3 is built from 15 residues. The chain's CDR3 is CASSIGREGKDEQYF. The CDR3 coding sequence is TGTGCCAGTAGTATTGGGCGGGAGGGTAAGGACGAGCAGTACTTC.

The chain combines TRBV27 with TRBJ2-7, with 12 bases that match TRBD2. V lost 5 bases to trimming and J lost 4 bases; unmatched junction nucleotides: 6. This CDR3 region has 15 residues. CDR1 and CDR2 (germline): MNHEY, SMNVEV (reference sequence). CDR3 coding DNA: TGTGCCAGCAGTCCGCTAGCGGGAGGGCCTTACGAGCAGTACTTC. Its protein is CASSPLAGGPYEQYF.